The T cell receptor beta chain described here comes from a study of T cell changes during pregnancy in multiple sclerosis. Clones were sequenced by immunoSEQ multiplex PCR, and TCRdb holds only the in-frame ones, with some missing. Here the sample spans about 46,000 clones, more than 90% being singletons. There are 14 residues in the CDR3. V lost 3 bases, J lost 4 bases, and 7 bases lay in between. The germline gives CDR1 KGHSY, CDR2 FQNENV. This TCR was recovered from a female donor with multiple sclerosis, enrolled in a pregnancy study. The sample was CD8+ T cells from peripheral blood mononuclear cells, taken after pregnancy. V is TRBV16 and J is TRBJ2-6; no reliable D call. The CDR3 bases are TGTGCCAGCAGCCACCCCCCAGGGGCCAACGTCCTGACTTTC. This codes for CASSHPPGANVLTF. Full variable domain (remainder filled in from reference TRBV16 and TRBJ2-6): GEEVAQTPKHLVRGEGQKAKLYCAPIKGHSYVFWYQQVLKNEFKFLISFQNENVFDETGMPKERFSAKCLPNSPCSLEIQATKLEDSAVYFCASSHPPGANVLTFGAGSRLTVL.